This T cell receptor (beta chain) came from a study of T cell changes during pregnancy in multiple sclerosis (dated by TCRdb to between 2017 and 2020). Concerning the study at large: In women with multiple sclerosis, the researchers looked at how the T cell repertoire shifted as pregnancy progressed.

About this clone: What this receptor recognizes is not known. Base qualities are missing; no much larger clone stands one base away.

The library relied on the immunoSEQ multiplex PCR assay. TCRdb holds this immuneACCESS table with in-frame rearrangements only. Some clones are missing; in checked studies, unresolved V genes explain under half, and the rest has no known cause. Within this sample are about 110,000 clones, with less than 95% of them counted one time only. The ten biggest clones cover around 1.6% of the sample. Spanning cysteine to phenylalanine, the CDR3 consists of 14 amino acids. Kept here is only the CDR3 DNA, which spans 42 bases and is read in frame from base 1. V trim: 1 base; J trim: 4 bases; unmatched bases: 0. The germline V gene gives CDR1 as SGHTA and CDR2 as FQGNSA.

The sequence is built from TRBV7-2 and TRBJ2-2, with 7 bases matching TRBD1. The clonotype was recovered from a female donor with multiple sclerosis, enrolled in a pregnancy study. Material: peripheral blood, obtained before pregnancy. The CDR3 in this case is CASSLGQGTGELFF. The DNA is TGTGCCAGCAGCTTAGGACAGGGCACCGGGGAGCTGTTTTTT.